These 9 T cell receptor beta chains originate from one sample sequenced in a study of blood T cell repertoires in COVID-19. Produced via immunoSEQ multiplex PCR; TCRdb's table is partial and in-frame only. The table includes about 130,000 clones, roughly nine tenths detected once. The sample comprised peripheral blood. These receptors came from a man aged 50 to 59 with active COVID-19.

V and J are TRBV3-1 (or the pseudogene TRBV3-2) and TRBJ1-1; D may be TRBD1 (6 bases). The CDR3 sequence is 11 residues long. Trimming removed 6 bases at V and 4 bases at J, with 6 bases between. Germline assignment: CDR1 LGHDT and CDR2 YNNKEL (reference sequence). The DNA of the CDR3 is TGTGCCAGCAGGGGGGCCACTGAAGCTTTCTTT. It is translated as CASRGATEAFF.

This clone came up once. CDR3 amino acids: CASSPEGRVGYNEQFF. Here the CDR3 DNA reads TGTGCCAGCAGCCCGGAGGGCAGGGTTGGATACAATGAGCAGTTCTTC. The chain couples TRBV11-2 to TRBJ2-1; TRBD2 is a possible D gene (6 bases). Between the trimmed V and J ends, which lost 5 bases and 4 bases, there was a span of 18 bases. The CDR3 sequence is 16 residues long. Germline values: CDR1 SGHAT, CDR2 FQNNGV.

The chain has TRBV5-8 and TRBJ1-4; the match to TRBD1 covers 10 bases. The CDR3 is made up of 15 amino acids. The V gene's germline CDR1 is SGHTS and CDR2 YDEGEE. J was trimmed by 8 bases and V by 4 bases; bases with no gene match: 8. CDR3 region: CASSPGTGAVEKLFF. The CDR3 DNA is TGTGCCAGCAGCCCCGGGACAGGGGCCGTGGAAAAACTGTTTTTT.

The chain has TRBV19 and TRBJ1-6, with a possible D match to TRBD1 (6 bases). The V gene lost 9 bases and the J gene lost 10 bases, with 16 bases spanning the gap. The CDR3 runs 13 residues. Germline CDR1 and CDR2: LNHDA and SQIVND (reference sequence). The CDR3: CASRRGQTSPLHF. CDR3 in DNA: TGTGCCAGCCGTCGGGGACAAACATCACCCCTCCACTTT.

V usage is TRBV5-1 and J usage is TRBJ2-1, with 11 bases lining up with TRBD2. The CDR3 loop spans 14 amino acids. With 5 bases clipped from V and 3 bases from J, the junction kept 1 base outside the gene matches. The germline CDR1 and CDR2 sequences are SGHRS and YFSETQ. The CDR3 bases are TGCGCCAGCAGACTAGCGGGGGACTACAATGAGCAGTTCTTC. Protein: CASRLAGDYNEQFF.

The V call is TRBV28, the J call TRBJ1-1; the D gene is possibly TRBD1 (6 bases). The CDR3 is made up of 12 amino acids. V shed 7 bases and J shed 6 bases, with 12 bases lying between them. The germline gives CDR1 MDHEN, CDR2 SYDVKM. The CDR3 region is CASTGHRAEAFF. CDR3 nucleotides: TGTGCCAGCACCGGGCACAGGGCTGAAGCTTTCTTT.

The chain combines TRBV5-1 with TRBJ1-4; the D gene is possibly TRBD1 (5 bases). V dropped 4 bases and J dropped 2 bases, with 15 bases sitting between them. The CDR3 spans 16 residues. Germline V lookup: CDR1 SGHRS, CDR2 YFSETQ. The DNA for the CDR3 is TGCGCCAGCAGCCGCCCCGAACAGGCCACTAATGAAAAACTGTTTTTT. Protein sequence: CASSRPEQATNEKLFF.

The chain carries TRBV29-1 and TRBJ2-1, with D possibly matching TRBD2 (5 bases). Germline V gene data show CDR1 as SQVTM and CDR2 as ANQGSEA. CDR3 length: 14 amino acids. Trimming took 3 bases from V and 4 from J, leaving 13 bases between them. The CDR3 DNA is TGCAGCGTTGACGCGACGGGGTCTTACAATGAGCAGTTCTTC. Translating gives CSVDATGSYNEQFF.

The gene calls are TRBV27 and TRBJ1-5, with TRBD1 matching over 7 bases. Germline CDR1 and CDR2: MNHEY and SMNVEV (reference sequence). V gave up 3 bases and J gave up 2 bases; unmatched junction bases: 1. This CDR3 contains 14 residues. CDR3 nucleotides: TGTGCCAGCAGTTTTACAGGGGGCAATCAGCCCCAGCATTTT. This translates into CASSFTGGNQPQHF.